The clone carrying this T cell receptor (beta chain) was observed a few times. Profiled with immunoSEQ multiplex PCR; TCRdb holds only in-frame clones, not every one. This table holds 260,000 or so clones, 80% to 90% found once. The record originates from a study of blood T cell repertoires in COVID-19. The sequencing input was PBMCs or T cells enriched from blood (not recorded which). This clonotype originated in a man between 18 and 29 years old who had recovered from COVID-19.

The CDR3 region has the DNA TGTGCCATCAGTGGATCCGGTCAGGAAGATCAGCCCCAGCATTTT. It translates to CAISGSGQEDQPQHF. The gene calls are TRBV10-3 and TRBJ1-5; D gene uncertain. The V and J ends lost 4 bases and 5 bases respectively, with 15 bases between them. The germline V gene has CDR1 ENHRY and CDR2 SYGVKD. This CDR3 has 15 residues.